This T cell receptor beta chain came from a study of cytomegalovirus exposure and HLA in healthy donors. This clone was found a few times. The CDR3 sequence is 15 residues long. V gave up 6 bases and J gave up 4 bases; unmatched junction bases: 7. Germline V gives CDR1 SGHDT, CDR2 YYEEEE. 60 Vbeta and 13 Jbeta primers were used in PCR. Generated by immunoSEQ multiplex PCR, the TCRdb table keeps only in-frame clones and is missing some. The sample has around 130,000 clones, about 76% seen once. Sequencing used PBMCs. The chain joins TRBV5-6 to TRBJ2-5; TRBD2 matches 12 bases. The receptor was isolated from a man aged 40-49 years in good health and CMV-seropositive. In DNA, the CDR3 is TGTGCCAGCACCTTACTAGCGGGAGGATCAGAGACCCAGTACTTC. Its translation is CASTLLAGGSETQYF.